This TCR beta chain was profiled in a study of blood T cell repertoires in COVID-19. Per germline, CDR1 KGHDR and CDR2 SFDVKD. The ends lost 9 bases at V and 2 bases at J; junction bases unmatched: 9. The CDR3 extends over 15 amino acids. TCRdb's copy holds only in-frame clones and misses some; the assay was immunoSEQ multiplex PCR. The sample yields about 76,000 clones, about 85% seen once. The receptor was derived from a man in his sixties with COVID-19, enrolled during active disease. This rearrangement joins TRBV24-1 to TRBJ2-3; 8 positions match TRBD2. Sequencing was done on a sample of peripheral blood. The CDR3, as DNA: TGTGCCACCTCAAGGAGCGGGGGAGTCACAGATACGCAGTATTTT. It encodes CATSRSGGVTDTQYF.